The 14 T cell receptor beta chains below all came from one sample that was sequenced in a study of T cell repertoires in ileal Crohn's disease. Profiled with immunoSEQ multiplex PCR; TCRdb holds only in-frame clones, not every one. The sample contains 7,000 to 9,500 clones, approximately 96% of which appear only once. The sequenced material came from ileal tissue. These receptors were obtained from an adult with Crohn's disease.

V and J are TRBV6-1 and TRBJ1-2; tentative D call: TRBD1 (6 bases). The ends were cut back, 4 bases at V and 4 bases at J, with 25 bases in the middle. Germline CDR1 MNHNS, CDR2 SASEGT. The CDR3 runs 18 residues. CDR3 residues: CASSVGQGRGGFGYGYTF. CDR3 sequence (DNA): TGTGCCAGCAGTGTGGGGCAGGGTCGGGGGGGCTTTGGCTATGGCTACACCTTC.

The chain combines TRBV5-1 with TRBJ2-2, with 7 bases matching TRBD2. The CDR3 has 13 amino acids. Trimming removed 4 bases from V and 4 bases from J; junction bases left unmatched: 1. CDR1 is SGHRS and CDR2 is YFSETQ in the germline V gene. The CDR3 sequence: CASSPSGTGELFF. CDR3 nucleotide sequence: TGCGCCAGCAGCCCTAGCGGCACCGGGGAGCTGTTTTTT.

The CDR3 reads CASSWDDRGVGYTF. Written as DNA, the CDR3 is TGTGCCAGCAGCTGGGACGACAGGGGAGTTGGCTACACCTTC. This chain joins TRBV5-5 and TRBJ1-2, with 8 bases that match TRBD1. V was clipped by 3 bases and J by 7 bases; unmatched bases: 8. The germline CDR1 and CDR2 sequences are SGHKS and YYEKEE (reference sequence). The CDR3 length is 14 residues.

The rearrangement joins TRBV9 to TRBJ2-7; 7 nucleotides align to TRBD2. CDR1 is SGDLS, CDR2 YYNGEE, per germline. J lost 3 bases, V lost 0 bases, and 0 bases had no gene match. This CDR3 spans 13 amino acids. The CDR3 coding sequence is TGTGCCAGCAGCGTAGGGACTAGCTACGAGCAGTACTTC. It is translated as CASSVGTSYEQYF.

The chain recombines TRBV2 with TRBJ2-1; 8 nucleotides agree with TRBD2. There are 13 residues in the CDR3. The ends lost 5 bases at V and 9 bases at J; junction bases unmatched: 6. In germline, CDR1 is SNHLY, CDR2 FYNNEI. The DNA of the CDR3 is TGTGCCAGCAGTCCCGGACTAGCACTTGAGCAGTTCTTC. As protein: CASSPGLALEQFF.

The gene calls are TRBV5-1 and TRBJ1-1; the match to TRBD1 covers 8 bases. CDR1 and CDR2 (germline): SGHRS, YFSETQ. The CDR3 contains 15 residues. Trimming at V came to 1 base and at J to 6 bases, leaving 8 bases not matched to a gene. CDR3 in amino acids: CASSLFQGAYSEAFF. CDR3 DNA sequence: TGCGCCAGCAGCTTGTTTCAGGGGGCGTATTCTGAAGCTTTCTTT.

The J gene is TRBJ2-1, the V gene TRBV19; 16 bases align to TRBD2. V gave up 3 bases and J gave up 6 bases; unmatched junction bases: 5. Germline V CDR1 and CDR2: LNHDA, SQIVND (reference sequence). CDR3 length: 17 amino acids. The CDR3 DNA sequence: TGTGCCAGTAGTATGGGACTAGCGGGGGGGCTTCGCAATGAGCAGTTCTTC. Translating gives CASSMGLAGGLRNEQFF.

This sequence joins TRBV6-5 and TRBJ1-1, with D perhaps matching TRBD1 (6 bases). Germline assignment: CDR1 MNHEY and CDR2 SVGAGI. The CDR3 has 14 amino acids. The V end was cut by 7 bases, the J end by 11 bases, with 23 bases between. The CDR3 region has the DNA TGTGCCAGCACCGACAGGAGTCAGACCCGGCAGGCTTTCTTT. Amino acid sequence: CASTDRSQTRQAFF.

This sequence joins TRBV28 and TRBJ1-1; possibly TRBD1 for D (6 bases). The CDR3 has 15 amino acids. Germline CDR1 is MDHEN and CDR2 is SYDVKM. Trimming shortened V by 8 bases and J by 5 bases, and 21 bases separated the two germline ends. The CDR3 sequence: CASLGGAGGRTEAFF. The CDR3 DNA reads TGTGCCAGCTTGGGAGGGGCCGGGGGCCGGACTGAAGCTTTCTTT. The entire variable domain, with the rest obtained from reference TRBV28 and TRBJ1-1, is as follows: DVKVTQSSRYLVKRTGEKVFLECVQDMDHENMFWYRQDPGLGLRLIYFSYDVKMKEKGDIPEGYSVSREKKERFSLILESASTNQTSMYLCASLGGAGGRTEAFFGQGTRLTVV.

The chain links TRBV6-5 to TRBJ1-3, with TRBD1 as a possible D gene (5 bases). Germline V CDR1 and CDR2: MNHEY, SVGAGI. CDR3 length: 12 residues. Trimming stripped 6 bases from V and 3 bases from J, with 6 bases between. The CDR3 DNA is TGTGCCAGCAGGACAGATGGAAACACCATATATTTT. Its protein product is CASRTDGNTIYF.

The genes are TRBV28 and TRBJ1-5; the D gene is possibly TRBD1 (6 bases). The CDR3 is made up of 14 amino acids. V gave up 8 bases and J gave up 4 bases, with 15 bases separating them. The germline V gene has CDR1 MDHEN and CDR2 SYDVKM. In DNA form, the CDR3 reads TGTGCCAGCTGGGGGCAGGGGAGAAATCAGCCCCAGCATTTT. Translation gives CASWGQGRNQPQHF. Variable domain in full (rest from reference TRBV28 and TRBJ1-5): DVKVTQSSRYLVKRTGEKVFLECVQDMDHENMFWYRQDPGLGLRLIYFSYDVKMKEKGDIPEGYSVSREKKERFSLILESASTNQTSMYLCASWGQGRNQPQHFGDGTRLSIL.

The chain carries TRBV19 and TRBJ2-1; TRBD2 matches 9 bases. The CDR3 extends over 15 amino acids. Trimming cost V 9 bases and J 1 base; bases outside gene matches: 7. Per the germline V gene, CDR1 is LNHDA and CDR2 is SQIVND (reference sequence). CDR3 nucleotide sequence: TGTGCCAGCCAGGGGGGACTAGCATCCTACAATGAGCAGTTCTTC. This sequence encodes CASQGGLASYNEQFF. Variable domain in full (rest from reference TRBV19 and TRBJ2-1): DGGITQSPKYLFRKEGQNVTLSCEQNLNHDAMYWYRQDPGQGLRLIYYSQIVNDFQKGDIAEGYSVSREKKESFPLTVTSAQKNPTAFYLCASQGGLASYNEQFFGPGTRLTVL.

This chain links TRBV15 with TRBJ1-5; D possibly corresponds to TRBD1 (6 bases). The CDR3 runs to 16 residues. V lost 0 bases and J 7 bases, leaving 16 bases between the germline ends. Germline-derived CDR1 and CDR2 are LNHNV and YYDKDF (reference sequence). The CDR3 DNA reads as TGTGCCACCAGCAGAGATCAATCGGTTGGGGGCCAGCCCCAGCATTTT. Protein: CATSRDQSVGGQPQHF.

This sequence joins TRBV29-1 and TRBJ2-1; 9 bases align to TRBD1. Germline CDR1 reads SQVTM; CDR2 reads ANQGSEA. This CDR3 is 14 amino acids long. The V segment lost 7 bases and the J segment 8 bases; nucleotides outside the gene matches: 12. CDR3 region: CSASDGQGTYEQFF. CDR3 coding DNA: TGCAGCGCCTCGGATGGACAGGGGACCTATGAGCAGTTCTTC.